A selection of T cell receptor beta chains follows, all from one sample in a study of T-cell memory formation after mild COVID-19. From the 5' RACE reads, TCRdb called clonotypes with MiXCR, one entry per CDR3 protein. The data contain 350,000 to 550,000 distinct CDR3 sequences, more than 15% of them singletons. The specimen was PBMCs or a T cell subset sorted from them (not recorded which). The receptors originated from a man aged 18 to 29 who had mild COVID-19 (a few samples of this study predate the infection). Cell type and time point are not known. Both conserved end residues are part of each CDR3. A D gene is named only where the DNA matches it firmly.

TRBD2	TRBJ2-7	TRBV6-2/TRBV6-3	CAINGGTYEQYF
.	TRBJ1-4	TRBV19	CASSQSTAANEKLFF
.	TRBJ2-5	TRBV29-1	CSVQRGRETQYF
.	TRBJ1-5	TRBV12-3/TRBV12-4	CASIGNNQPQHF
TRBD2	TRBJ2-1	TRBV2	CASRGLAGAYNEQFF
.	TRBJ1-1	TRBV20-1	CSARVGTRNTEAFF
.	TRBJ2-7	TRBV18	CASSPGTKAYEQYF
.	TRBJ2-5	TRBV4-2	CASSQVAADSWYQETQYF
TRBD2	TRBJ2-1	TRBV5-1	CASSPLVAGGSHEQFF
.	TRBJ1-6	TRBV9	CASSYRSSYNSPLHF
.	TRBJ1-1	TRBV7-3	CASSVQRNTEAFF
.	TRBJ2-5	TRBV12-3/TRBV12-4	CASSLFRRGEETQYF
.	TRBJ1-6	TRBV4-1	CASSPKDIATPLHF
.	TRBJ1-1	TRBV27	CASSLSGLRMNTEAFF
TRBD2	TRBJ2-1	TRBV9	CASSVGGAGEQFF